This T cell receptor beta chain was observed in a study of cytomegalovirus exposure and HLA in healthy donors. As to this clone: What it binds is not known.

It was with 60 Vbeta and 13 Jbeta primers that the PCR ran. The protocol was immunoSEQ multiplex PCR, while the TCRdb copy is restricted to in-frame clones and leaves out a portion. Of around 100,000 clones in the sample, 65% to 75% were seen once. The CDR3 sequence is 12 residues long. In germline, CDR1 is MNHEY, CDR2 SVGAGI. The V end lost 6 bases, the J end lost 4 bases, and 9 bases lay between the germline ends. Study findings and constraints: The authors listed roughly 150 TCR beta chains as cytomegalovirus-associated. From TCR beta sequences, most subjects' HLA-A and HLA-B alleles were reportedly predicted accurately.

Material: PBMCs. This clonotype was sampled from a man younger than 45 in good health and CMV-seropositive. The chain links TRBV6-5 to TRBJ2-5, with a weak D call TRBD2 (5 bases). CDR3 sequence (DNA): TGTGCCAGCAGCTCCCGGGGAGAGACCCAGTACTTC. This translates into CASSSRGETQYF.